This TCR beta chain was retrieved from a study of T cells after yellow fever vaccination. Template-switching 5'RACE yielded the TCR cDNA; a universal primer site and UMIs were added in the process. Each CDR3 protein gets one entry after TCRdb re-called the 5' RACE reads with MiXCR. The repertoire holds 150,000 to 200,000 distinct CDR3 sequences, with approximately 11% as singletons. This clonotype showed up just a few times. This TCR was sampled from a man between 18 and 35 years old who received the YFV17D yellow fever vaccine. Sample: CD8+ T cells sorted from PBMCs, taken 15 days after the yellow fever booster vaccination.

DNA for the CDR3: TGCAGCGCCACCGGGACCAAGGGAAACACCATATATTTT. The encoded protein is CSATGTKGNTIYF. The rearrangement links TRBV29-1 to TRBJ1-3, with a possible D match to TRBD1 (5 bases). This CDR3 is 13 amino acids long. Germline loops: CDR1 SQVTM, CDR2 ANQGSEA. V lost 7 bases, J lost 4 bases, and 14 bases lay in between.